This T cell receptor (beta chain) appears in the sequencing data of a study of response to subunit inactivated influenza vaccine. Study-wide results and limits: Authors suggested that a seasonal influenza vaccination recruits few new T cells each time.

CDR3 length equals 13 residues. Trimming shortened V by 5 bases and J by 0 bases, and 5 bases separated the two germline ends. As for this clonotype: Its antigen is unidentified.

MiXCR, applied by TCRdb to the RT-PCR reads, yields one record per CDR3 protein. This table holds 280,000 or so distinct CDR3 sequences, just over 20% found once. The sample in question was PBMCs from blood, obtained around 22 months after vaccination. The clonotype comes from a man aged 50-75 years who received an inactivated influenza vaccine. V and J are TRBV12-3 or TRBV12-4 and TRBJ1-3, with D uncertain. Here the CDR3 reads CASSTLSGNTIYF. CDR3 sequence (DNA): TGTGCCAGCAGTACTCTCTCTGGAAACACCATATATTTT.